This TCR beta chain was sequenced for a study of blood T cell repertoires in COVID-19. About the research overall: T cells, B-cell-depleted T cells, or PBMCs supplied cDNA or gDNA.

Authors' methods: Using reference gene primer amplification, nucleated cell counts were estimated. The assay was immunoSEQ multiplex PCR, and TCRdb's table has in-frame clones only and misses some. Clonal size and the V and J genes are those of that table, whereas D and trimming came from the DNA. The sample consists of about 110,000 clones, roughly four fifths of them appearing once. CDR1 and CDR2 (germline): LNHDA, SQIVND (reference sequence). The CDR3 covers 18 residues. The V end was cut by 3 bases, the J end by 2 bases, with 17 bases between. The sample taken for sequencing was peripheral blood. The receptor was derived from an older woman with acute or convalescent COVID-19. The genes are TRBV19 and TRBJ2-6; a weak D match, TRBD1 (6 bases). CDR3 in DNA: TGTGCCAGTAGTATCCGGGAAGGGGGTAACCCTGGGGCCAACGTCCTGACTTTC. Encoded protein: CASSIREGGNPGANVLTF.